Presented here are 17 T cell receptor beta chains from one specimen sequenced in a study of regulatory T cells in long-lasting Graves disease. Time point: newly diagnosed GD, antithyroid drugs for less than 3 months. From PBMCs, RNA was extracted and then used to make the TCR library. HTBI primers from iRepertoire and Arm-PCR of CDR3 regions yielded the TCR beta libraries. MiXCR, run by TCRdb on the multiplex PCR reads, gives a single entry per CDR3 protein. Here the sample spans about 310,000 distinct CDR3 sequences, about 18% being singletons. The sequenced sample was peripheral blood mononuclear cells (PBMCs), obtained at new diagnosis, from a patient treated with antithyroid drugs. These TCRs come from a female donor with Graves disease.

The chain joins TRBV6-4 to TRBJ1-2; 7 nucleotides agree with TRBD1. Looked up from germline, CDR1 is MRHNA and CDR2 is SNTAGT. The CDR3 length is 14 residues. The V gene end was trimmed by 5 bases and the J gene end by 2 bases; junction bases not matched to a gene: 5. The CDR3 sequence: CASSIGTENYGYTF. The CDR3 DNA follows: TGTGCCAGCAGTATAGGGACAGAGAACTATGGCTACACCTTC.

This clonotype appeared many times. The DNA for the CDR3 is TGTGCCAGCAGTTTAGGGACTAACCTCGGAGAGACCCAGTACTTC. Translated, it gives CASSLGTNLGETQYF. The rearrangement links TRBV12-3 or TRBV12-4 to TRBJ2-5, with D possibly being TRBD2 (6 bases). The V end was cut by 1 base, the J end by 4 bases, with 13 bases between. The CDR3 totals 15 residues.

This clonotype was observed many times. The CDR3 loop reads CASSLRGPSSYEQYF. Written as DNA, the CDR3 is TGTGCCAGCAGTTTGCGGGGCCCCAGCTCCTACGAGCAGTACTTC. The chain carries TRBV27 and TRBJ2-7, with D possibly matching TRBD2 (6 bases). Trimming removed 3 bases at V and 0 bases at J, with 12 bases between. CDR3 length: 15 residues. Germline V gives CDR1 MNHEY, CDR2 SMNVEV (reference sequence).

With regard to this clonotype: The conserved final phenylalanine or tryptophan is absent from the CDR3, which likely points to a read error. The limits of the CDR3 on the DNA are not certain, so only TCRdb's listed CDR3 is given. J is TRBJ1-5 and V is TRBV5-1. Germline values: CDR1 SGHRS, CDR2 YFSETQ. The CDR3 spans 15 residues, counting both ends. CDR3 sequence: CASSLLPTGDQPQRL.

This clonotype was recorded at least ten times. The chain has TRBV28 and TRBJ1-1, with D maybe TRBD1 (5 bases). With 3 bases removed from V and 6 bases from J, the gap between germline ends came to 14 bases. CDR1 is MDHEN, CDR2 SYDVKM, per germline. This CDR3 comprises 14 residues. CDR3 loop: CASSLEAGIAEAFF. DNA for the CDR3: TGTGCCAGCAGTTTGGAGGCAGGGATAGCTGAAGCTTTCTTT.

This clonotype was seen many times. In DNA, the CDR3 is TGTGCCAGCAGTTGGGGCATTTCGTGGGAGCAGTACTTC. It codes for CASSWGISWEQYF. The chain employs TRBV27 and TRBJ2-7; TRBD1 is a possible D gene (5 bases). Trimming removed 4 bases from V and 7 bases from J, with 14 bases in between. The CDR3 is made up of 13 amino acids. Germline assignment: CDR1 MNHEY and CDR2 SMNVEV (reference sequence).

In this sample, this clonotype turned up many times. CDR3 in amino acids: CASSYRGGRVDEQYF. The CDR3 DNA is TGTGCCAGCAGTTATCGGGGAGGGCGTGTGGACGAGCAGTACTTC. V gene TRBV6-5 combines with J gene TRBJ2-7; 7 bases fit TRBD2. Trimming at V came to 3 bases and at J to 5 bases, leaving 10 bases not matched to a gene. CDR1 and CDR2 from the germline V gene are MNHEY and SVGAGI. The CDR3 spans 15 residues.

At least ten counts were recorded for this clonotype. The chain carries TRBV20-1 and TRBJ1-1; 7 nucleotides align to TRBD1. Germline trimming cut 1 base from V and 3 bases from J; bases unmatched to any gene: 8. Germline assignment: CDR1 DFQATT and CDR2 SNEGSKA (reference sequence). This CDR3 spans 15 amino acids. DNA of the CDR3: TGCAGTGCTAGAGCCCAGACAGGGTCAGACACTGAAGCTTTCTTT. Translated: CSARAQTGSDTEAFF.

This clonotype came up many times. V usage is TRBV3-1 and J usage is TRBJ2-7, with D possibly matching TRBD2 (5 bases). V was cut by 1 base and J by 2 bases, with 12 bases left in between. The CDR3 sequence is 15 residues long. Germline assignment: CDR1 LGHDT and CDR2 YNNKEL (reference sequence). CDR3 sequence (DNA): TGTGCCAGCAGCCAAGCGGGATTAGAGGCCTACGAGCAGTACTTC. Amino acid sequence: CASSQAGLEAYEQYF.

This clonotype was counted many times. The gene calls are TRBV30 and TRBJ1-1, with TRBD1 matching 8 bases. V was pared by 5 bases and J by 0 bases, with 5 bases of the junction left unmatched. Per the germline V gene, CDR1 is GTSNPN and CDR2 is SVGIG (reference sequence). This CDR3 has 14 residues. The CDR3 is CAWARGQVNTEAFF. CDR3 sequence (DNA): TGTGCCTGGGCCAGGGGGCAGGTGAACACTGAAGCTTTCTTT. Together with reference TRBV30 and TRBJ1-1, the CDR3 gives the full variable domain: SQTIHQWPATLVQPVGSPLSLECTVEGTSNPNLYWYRQAAGRGLQLLFYSVGIGQISSEVPQNLSASRPQDRQFILSSKKLLLSDSGFYLCAWARGQVNTEAFFGQGTRLTVV.

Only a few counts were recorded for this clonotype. The CDR3 sequence: CSALMGREGPRGEQYF. CDR3 nucleotide sequence: TGCAGTGCTCTAATGGGGCGGGAGGGCCCTCGAGGTGAGCAGTACTTC. The chain links TRBV20-1 to TRBJ2-7; 9 bases are shared with TRBD2. The CDR3 totals 16 residues. J was trimmed by 7 bases and V by 5 bases; bases with no gene match: 18. Germline values: CDR1 DFQATT, CDR2 SNEGSKA (reference sequence).

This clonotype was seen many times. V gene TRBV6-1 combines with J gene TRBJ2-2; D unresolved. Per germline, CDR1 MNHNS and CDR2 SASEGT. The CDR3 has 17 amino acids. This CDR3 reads CASLRTLSYSGAGELFF. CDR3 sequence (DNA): TGTGCTTCCCTTCGTACACTCTCATATTCGGGTGCCGGGGAGCTGTTTTTT.

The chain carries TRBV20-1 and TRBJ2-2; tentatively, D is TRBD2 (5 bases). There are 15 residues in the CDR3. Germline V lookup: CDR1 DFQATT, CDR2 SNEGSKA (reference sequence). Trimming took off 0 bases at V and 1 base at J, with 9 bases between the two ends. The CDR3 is CSARDSAKNTGELFF. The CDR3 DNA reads TGCAGTGCTAGAGATAGCGCCAAGAACACCGGGGAGCTGTTTTTT.

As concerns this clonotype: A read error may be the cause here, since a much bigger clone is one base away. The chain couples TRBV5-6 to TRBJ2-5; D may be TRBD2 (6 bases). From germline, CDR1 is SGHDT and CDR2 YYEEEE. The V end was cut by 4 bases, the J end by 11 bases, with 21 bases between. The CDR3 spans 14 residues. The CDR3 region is CASSGRRYYNEQYF. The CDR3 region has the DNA TGTGCCAGCAGCGGGAGGAGGTACTACAATGAGCAGTACTTC.

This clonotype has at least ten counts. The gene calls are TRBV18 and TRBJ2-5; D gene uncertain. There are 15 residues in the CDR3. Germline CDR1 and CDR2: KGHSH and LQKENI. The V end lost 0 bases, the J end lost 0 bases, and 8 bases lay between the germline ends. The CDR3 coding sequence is TGTGCCAGCTCACCACCGAGCCTAGACCAAGAGACCCAGTACTTC. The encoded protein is CASSPPSLDQETQYF.

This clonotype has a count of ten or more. CDR3 sequence (DNA): TGTGCCAGCAGCACCTGGACTAGCGGGAGTTCCTACAATGAGCAGTTCTTC. Protein: CASSTWTSGSSYNEQFF. V usage is TRBV11-1 and J usage is TRBJ2-1; 13 bases agree with TRBD2. J gave up 1 base and V 5 bases, and 5 bases lay outside the gene matches. The CDR3 sequence is 17 residues long. Germline lookup yields CDR1 SGHAT and CDR2 FQDESV (reference sequence).

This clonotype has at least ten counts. For the CDR3, the DNA is TGCGCCAGCAGCTTGGCAGGGTCGGCTGGGGCCAACGTCCTGACTTTC. Encoded protein: CASSLAGSAGANVLTF. The V gene is TRBV5-1, the J gene TRBJ2-6, with a possible D match to TRBD1 (5 bases). CDR3 length equals 16 residues. Deletions cut 0 bases from V and 2 bases from J, with 9 bases between. Germline CDR1 is SGHRS and CDR2 is YFSETQ.